This section outlines one T cell receptor (beta chain) sequence together with its context. The antigen is not known. Other DNA sequences in this specimen translate into the identical CDR3. The PCR contained 60 Vbeta and 13 Jbeta primers. As processed by the authors: It was a later analysis that counted roughly 80 million unique TCR beta chains, of which some 12 million were shared. Sequencing was performed with immunoSEQ multiplex PCR; in TCRdb, only in-frame clones are kept and a portion is missing. V, J and clone size were drawn from that table, and D and trimming were deduced from the DNA. This table lists 100,000 to 150,000 clones. Germline CDR1 and CDR2: MGHDK and SYGVNS. CDR3 length equals 12 residues. V dropped 2 bases and J dropped 5 bases, with 6 bases sitting between them. This entry is derived from a study of cytomegalovirus exposure and HLA in healthy donors. Whole-study context: Tens of millions of unique TCRs, all from HLA-typed donors, were included in an early release of the data.

Findings and caveats of the study: An analysis that came later showed most CMV-associated TCR beta chains appearing HLA-restricted.

This chain links TRBV25-1 with TRBJ1-1; D call uncertain. The receptor comes from a woman between 40 and 50 years old in good health and CMV-seropositive. Sequences were obtained from PBMCs. The CDR3 DNA reads as TGTGCCAGCAGTGAAGCCGGGACTGAAGCTTTCTTT. Translating gives CASSEAGTEAFF.